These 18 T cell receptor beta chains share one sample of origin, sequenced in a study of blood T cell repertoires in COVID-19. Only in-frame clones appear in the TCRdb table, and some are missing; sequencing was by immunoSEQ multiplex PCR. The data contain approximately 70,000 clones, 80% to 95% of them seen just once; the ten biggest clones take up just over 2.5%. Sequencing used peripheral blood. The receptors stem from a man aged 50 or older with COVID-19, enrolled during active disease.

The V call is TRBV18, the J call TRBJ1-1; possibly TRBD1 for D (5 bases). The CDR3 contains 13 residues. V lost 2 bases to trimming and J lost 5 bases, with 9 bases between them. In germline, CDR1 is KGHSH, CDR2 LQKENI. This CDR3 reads CASSPGGVTEAFF. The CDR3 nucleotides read TGTGCCAGCTCACCAGGGGGGGTAACTGAAGCTTTCTTT.

The CDR3 bases are TGTGCCAGCAGTTACTCGGCGGGACGAAATACGCAGTATTTT. Its translation is CASSYSAGRNTQYF. The chain has TRBV6-6 and TRBJ2-3, with D perhaps matching TRBD2 (6 bases). Trimming shortened V by 0 bases and J by 7 bases, and 11 bases separated the two germline ends. The CDR3 loop spans 14 amino acids. Germline loops: CDR1 MNHNY, CDR2 SVGAGI (reference sequence).

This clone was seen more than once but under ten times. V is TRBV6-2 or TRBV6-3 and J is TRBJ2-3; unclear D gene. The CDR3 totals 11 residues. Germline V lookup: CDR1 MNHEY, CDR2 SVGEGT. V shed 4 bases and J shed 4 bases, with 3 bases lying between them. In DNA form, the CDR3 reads TGTGCCAGCAGTTTCGCAGATACGCAGTATTTT. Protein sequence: CASSFADTQYF.

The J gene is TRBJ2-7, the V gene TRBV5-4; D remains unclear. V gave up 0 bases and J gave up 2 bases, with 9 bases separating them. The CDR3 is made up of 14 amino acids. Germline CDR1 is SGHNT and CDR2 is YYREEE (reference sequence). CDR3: CASSLGSATYEQYF. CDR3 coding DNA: TGTGCCAGCAGCTTGGGCAGTGCAACCTACGAGCAGTACTTC.

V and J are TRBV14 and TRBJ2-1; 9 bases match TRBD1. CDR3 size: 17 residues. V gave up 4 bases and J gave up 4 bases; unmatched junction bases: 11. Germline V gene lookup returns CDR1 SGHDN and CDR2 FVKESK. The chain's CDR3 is CASSLRTGALQYNEQFF. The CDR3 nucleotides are TGTGCCAGCAGCCTACGGACAGGGGCCCTACAATACAATGAGCAGTTCTTC.

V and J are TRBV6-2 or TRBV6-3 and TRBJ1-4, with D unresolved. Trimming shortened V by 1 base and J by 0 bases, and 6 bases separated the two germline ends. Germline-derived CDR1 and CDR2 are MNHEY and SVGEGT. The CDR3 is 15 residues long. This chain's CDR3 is CASSYFGATNEKLFF. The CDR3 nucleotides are TGTGCCAGCAGTTACTTCGGGGCAACTAATGAAAAACTGTTTTTT.

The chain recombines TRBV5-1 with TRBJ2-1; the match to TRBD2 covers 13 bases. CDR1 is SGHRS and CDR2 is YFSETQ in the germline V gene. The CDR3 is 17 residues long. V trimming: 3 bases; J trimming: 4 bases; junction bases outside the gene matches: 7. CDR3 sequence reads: CASSWGLAGRKYNEQFF. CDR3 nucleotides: TGCGCCAGCAGCTGGGGACTAGCGGGGCGAAAGTACAATGAGCAGTTCTTC.

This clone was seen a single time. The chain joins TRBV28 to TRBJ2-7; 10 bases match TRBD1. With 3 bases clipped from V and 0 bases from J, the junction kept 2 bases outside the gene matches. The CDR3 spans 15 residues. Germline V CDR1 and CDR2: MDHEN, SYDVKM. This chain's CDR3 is CASSFRQGASYEQYF. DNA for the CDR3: TGTGCCAGCAGTTTTAGACAGGGGGCCTCCTACGAGCAGTACTTC.

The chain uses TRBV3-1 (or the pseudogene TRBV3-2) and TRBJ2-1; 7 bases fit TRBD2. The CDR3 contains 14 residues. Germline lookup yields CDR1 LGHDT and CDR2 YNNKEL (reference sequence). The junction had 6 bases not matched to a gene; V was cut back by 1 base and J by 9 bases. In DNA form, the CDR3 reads TGTGCCAGCAGCCAAGGGGGTCTAGCGGCTGAGCAGTTCTTC. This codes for CASSQGGLAAEQFF.

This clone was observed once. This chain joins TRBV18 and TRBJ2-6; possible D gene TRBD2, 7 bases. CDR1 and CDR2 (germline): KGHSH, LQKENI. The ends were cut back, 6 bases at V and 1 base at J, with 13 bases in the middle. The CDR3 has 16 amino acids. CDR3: CASSSGGASGANVLTF. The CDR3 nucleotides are TGTGCCAGCTCTTCGGGGGGCGCGTCTGGGGCCAACGTCCTGACTTTC.

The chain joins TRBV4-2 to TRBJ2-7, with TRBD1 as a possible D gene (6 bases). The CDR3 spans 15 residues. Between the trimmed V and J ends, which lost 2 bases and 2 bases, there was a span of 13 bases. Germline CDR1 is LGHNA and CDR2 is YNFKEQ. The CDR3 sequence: CASSQTTGTTYEQYF. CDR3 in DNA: TGTGCCAGCAGCCAAACTACAGGGACGACCTACGAGCAGTACTTC.

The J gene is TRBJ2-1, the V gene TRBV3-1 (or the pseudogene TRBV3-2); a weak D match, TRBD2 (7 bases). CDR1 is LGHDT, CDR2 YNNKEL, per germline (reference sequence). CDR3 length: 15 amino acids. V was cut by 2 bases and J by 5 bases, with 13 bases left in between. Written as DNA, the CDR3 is TGTGCCAGCAGCCAAAGGGGGGGGACGGACAATGAGCAGTTCTTC. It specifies CASSQRGGTDNEQFF.

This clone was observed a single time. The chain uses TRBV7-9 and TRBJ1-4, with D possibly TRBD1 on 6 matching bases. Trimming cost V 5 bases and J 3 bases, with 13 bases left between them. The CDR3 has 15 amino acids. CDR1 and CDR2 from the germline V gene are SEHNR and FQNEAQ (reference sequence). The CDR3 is CASSPRDNANEKLFF. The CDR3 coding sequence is TGTGCCAGCAGCCCCAGGGACAACGCTAATGAAAAACTGTTTTTT.

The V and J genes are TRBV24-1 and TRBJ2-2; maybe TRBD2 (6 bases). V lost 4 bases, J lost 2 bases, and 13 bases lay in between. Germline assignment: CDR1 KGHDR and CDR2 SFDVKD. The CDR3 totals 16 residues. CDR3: CATSDPGTVNTGELFF. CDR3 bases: TGTGCCACCAGTGACCCCGGGACTGTTAACACCGGGGAGCTGTTTTTT.

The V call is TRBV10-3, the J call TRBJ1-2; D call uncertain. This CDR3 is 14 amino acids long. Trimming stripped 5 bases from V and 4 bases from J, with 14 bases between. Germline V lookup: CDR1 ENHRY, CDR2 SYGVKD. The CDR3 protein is CAISSVGRVYGYTF. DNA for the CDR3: TGTGCCATCAGTTCGGTAGGGAGGGTCTATGGCTACACCTTC.

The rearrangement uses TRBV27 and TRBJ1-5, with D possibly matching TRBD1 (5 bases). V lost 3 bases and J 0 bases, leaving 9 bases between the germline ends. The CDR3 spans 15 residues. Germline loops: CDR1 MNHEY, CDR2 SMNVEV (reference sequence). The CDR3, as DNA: TGTGCCAGCAGTTTTACAGGTTTTAGCAATCAGCCCCAGCATTTT. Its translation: CASSFTGFSNQPQHF.

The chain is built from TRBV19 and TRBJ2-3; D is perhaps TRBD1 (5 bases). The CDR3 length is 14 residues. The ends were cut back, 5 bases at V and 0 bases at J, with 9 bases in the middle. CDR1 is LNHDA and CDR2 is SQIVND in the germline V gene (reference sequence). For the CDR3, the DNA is TGTGCCAGTAGTTTCCGACAGAGCACAGATACGCAGTATTTT. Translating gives CASSFRQSTDTQYF. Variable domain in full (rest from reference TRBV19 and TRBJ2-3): DGGITQSPKYLFRKEGQNVTLSCEQNLNHDAMYWYRQDPGQGLRLIYYSQIVNDFQKGDIAEGYSVSREKKESFPLTVTSAQKNPTAFYLCASSFRQSTDTQYFGPGTRLTVL.

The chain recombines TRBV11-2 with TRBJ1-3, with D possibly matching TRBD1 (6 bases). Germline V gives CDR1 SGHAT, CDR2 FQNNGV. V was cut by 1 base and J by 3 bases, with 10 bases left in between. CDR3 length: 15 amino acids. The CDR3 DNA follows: TGTGCCAGCAGCTTAGCGGCAGGGGTTGGAAACACCATATATTTT. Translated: CASSLAAGVGNTIYF.